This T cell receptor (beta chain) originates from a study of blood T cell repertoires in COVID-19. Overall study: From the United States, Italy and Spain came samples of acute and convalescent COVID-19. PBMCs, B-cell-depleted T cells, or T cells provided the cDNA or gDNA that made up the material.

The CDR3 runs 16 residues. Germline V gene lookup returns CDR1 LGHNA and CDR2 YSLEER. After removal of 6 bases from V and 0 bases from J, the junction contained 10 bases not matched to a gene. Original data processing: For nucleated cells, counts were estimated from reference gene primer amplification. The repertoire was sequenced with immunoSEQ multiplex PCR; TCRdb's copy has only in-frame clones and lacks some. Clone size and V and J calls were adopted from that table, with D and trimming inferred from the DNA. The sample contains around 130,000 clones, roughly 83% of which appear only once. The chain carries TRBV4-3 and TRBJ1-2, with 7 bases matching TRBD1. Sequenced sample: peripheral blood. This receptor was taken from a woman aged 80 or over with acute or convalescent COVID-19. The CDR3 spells CASSHLAGGTNYGYTF. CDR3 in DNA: TGCGCCAGCAGTCACCTGGCAGGGGGAACTAACTATGGCTACACCTTC.